The TCR beta chain described here comes from a study of cytomegalovirus exposure and HLA in healthy donors. Study results and limitations: Reportedly, TCR beta sequences accurately predicted HLA-A and HLA-B alleles in most subjects.

Primers included in the PCR were 60 Vbeta and 13 Jbeta primers. Libraries were prepared by immunoSEQ multiplex PCR; TCRdb keeps only in-frame clonotypes and omits some of them. The sample yields a few hundred thousand clones, 80% to 90% seen once. The CDR3 runs 14 residues. With V trimmed by 5 bases and J by 7 bases, 7 bases remained unmatched. Per the germline V gene, CDR1 is SNHLY and CDR2 is FYNNEI. For this clone: Its antigen is undetermined.

Sequencing was done on a sample of PBMCs. The chain recombines TRBV2 with TRBJ2-4, with 8 bases that match TRBD1. This receptor was taken from a woman aged 18-29 years in good health and CMV-seronegative. The CDR3 spells CASSPGTGANIQYF. The CDR3 region has the DNA TGTGCCAGCAGTCCTGGGACAGGCGCTAACATTCAGTACTTC.